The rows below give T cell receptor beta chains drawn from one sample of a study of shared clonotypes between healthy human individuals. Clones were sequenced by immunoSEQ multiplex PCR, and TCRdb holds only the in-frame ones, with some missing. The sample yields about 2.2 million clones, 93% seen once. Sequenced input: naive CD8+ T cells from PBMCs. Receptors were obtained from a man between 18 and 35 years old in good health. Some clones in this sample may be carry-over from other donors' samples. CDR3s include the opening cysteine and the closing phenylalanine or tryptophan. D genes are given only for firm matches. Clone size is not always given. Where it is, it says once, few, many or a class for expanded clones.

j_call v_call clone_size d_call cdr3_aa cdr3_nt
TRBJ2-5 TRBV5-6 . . CASSYSKETQYF TGTGCCAGCAGCTACAGCAAAGAGACCCAGTACTTC
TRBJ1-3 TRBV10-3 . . CAISSPEYSGNTIYF TGTGCCATCAGCAGTCCCGAGTACTCTGGAAACACCATATATTTT
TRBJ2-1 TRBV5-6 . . CASSGKTDSYNEQFF TGTGCCAGCAGCGGGAAGACGGATTCCTACAATGAGCAGTTCTTC
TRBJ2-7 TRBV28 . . CASTNTGPPYEQYF TGTGCCAGTACTAATACAGGGCCCCCCTACGAGCAGTACTTC
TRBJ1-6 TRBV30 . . CAWKVQGTYNSPLHF TGTGCCTGGAAGGTCCAGGGCACCTATAATTCACCCCTCCACTTT
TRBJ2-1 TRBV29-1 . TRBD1 CSVRTGSNEQFF TGCAGCGTTAGGACAGGGTCCAATGAGCAGTTCTTC
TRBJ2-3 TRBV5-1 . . CASSSDGGITDTQYF TGCGCCAGCAGCTCGGACGGCGGAATCACAGATACGCAGTATTTT
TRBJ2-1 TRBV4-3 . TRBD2 CASSQDPSGSSYNEQFF TGCGCCAGCAGCCAAGATCCGAGCGGGAGCTCCTACAATGAGCAGTTCTTC
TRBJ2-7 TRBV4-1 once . CASSQIGPVTHEQYF TGCGCCAGCAGCCAAATAGGGCCCGTTACCCACGAGCAGTACTTC
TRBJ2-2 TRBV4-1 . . CASSLAVGVSANTGELFF TGCGCCAGCAGCCTCGCCGTCGGGGTCTCCGCGAACACCGGGGAGCTGTTTTTT
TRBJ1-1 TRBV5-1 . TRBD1 CASSRNKLDRGARAEAFF TGCGCCAGCAGCCGGAATAAATTAGACAGGGGGGCGCGAGCTGAAGCTTTCTTT
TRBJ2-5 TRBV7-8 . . CASSLGIQETQYF TGTGCCAGCAGCTTAGGAATCCAAGAGACCCAGTACTTC
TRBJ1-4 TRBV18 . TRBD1 CASSPSRDRRGHEKLFF TGTGCCAGCTCACCGTCCCGGGACAGGCGGGGGCACGAAAAACTGTTTTTT
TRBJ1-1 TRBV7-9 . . CASRPGIPFGAFF TGTGCCAGCCGTCCAGGGATCCCATTTGGAGCTTTCTTT
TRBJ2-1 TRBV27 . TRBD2 CASSTGTSGRAEQFF TGTGCCAGCAGCACCGGGACTAGCGGGAGGGCTGAGCAGTTCTTC
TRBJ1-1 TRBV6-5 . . CASSYGGRGTEAFF TGTGCCAGCAGTTATGGGGGGCGTGGCACTGAAGCTTTCTTT